The T cell receptor beta chain described here comes from a study of CD8+ T cells in alopecia areata. Study background: Twice daily, treated patients received 5 to 10 mg of oral tofacitinib. Severity scores in treated patients reflected the percentage of scalp affected. Whole-study results and caveats: Resident alphabeta T-cell populations of normal skin are likewise subject to sequencing in scalp samples.

cDNA serving as the sequencing template came from extracted, reverse transcribed RNA. Sequencing used immunoSEQ multiplex PCR; TCRdb keeps in-frame clones, though not all of them. The table includes 35,000 to 45,000 clones, more than 90% detected once. Turning to this clone: The antigen remains unidentified.

Treatment denoted: oral pan-JAK inhibitor, 5-10 mg twice daily. Alopecia areata patients gave lesional scalp punch biopsies and peripheral blood samples. The source is a human donor with alopecia areata. Here the sequenced sample was CD8+ T cells sorted from blood, taken at week 24, from a patient treated with tofacitinib.

Written as DNA, the CDR3 is TGTGCCAGCACCGGGACTAGCGGGGCTTATGGCGAGCTGTTTTTT. This codes for CASTGTSGAYGELFF. The J gene is TRBJ2-2, the V gene TRBV5-8; 13 positions match TRBD2. The CDR3 runs to 15 residues. V lost 6 bases to trimming and J lost 11 bases; unmatched junction nucleotides: 10. Germline CDR1 reads SGHTS; CDR2 reads YDEGEE.